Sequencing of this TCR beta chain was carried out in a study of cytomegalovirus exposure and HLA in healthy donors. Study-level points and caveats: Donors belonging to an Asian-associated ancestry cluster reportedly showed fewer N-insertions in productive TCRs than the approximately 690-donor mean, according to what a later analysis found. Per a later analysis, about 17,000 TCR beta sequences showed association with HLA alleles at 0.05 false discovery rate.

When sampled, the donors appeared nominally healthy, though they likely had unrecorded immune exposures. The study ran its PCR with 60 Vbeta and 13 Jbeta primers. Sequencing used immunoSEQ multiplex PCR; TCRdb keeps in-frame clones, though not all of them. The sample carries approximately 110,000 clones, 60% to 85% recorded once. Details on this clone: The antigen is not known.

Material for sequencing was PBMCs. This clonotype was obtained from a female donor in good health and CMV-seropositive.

In DNA, the CDR3 is TGTGCCAGCAGTTTACAGGGTTCTGGGGCCAACGTCCTGACTTTC. Amino acids: CASSLQGSGANVLTF. The chain couples TRBV28 to TRBJ2-6, with a tentative D call TRBD1 (5 bases). The CDR3 contains 15 residues. CDR1 MDHEN and CDR2 SYDVKM come from the germline V gene. Between the trimmed V and J ends, which lost 2 bases and 1 base, there was a span of 6 bases.